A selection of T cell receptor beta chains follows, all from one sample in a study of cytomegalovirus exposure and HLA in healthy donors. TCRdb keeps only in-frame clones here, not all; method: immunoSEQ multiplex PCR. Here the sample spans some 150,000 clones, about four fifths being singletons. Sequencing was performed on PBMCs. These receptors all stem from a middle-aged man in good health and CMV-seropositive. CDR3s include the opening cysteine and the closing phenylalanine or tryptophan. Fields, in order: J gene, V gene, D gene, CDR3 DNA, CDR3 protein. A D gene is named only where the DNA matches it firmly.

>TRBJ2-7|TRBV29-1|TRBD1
TGCAGCGTTGAAGGGACAGGAAACTACGAGCAGTACTTC
CSVEGTGNYEQYF
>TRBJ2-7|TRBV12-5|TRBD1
TGTGCTAGTGGTTCCCGGACAGGGCCCTACGAGCAGTACTTC
CASGSRTGPYEQYF
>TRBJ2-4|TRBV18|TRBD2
TGTGCCAGCTCACCCCAATCTTCACTAGCGGTCAAAAACATTCAGTACTTC
CASSPQSSLAVKNIQYF
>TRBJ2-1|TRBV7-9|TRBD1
TGTGCCAGCAGTCGTGGGACAGGGGGCTACAATGAGCAGTTCTTC
CASSRGTGGYNEQFF
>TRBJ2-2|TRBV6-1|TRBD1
TGTGCCAGCAGTGAAGCGAAGGACAGGGGGCGCAGGCTTCTGTTTTTT
CASSEAKDRGRRLLFF
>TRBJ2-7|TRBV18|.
TGTGCCAGCCGCGGGACCGTCGCCTCCTACGAGCAGTACTTC
CASRGTVASYEQYF
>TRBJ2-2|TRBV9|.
TGTGCCAGCAGCGTAGACATTCTTAACACCGGGGAGCTGTTTTTT
CASSVDILNTGELFF
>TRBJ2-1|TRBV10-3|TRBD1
TGTGCCATCAGTGACCCGACCCGACAGGGGGGAACTTACAATGAGCAGTTCTTC
CAISDPTRQGGTYNEQFF
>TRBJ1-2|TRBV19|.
TGTGCCAGTATAGCCGGAGGGGCGCGGTATGGCTACACCTTC
CASIAGGARYGYTF
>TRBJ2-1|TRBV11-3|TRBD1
TGTGCCAGCAGCCATATAGGGACAGCCAGTTACAATGAGCAGTTCTTC
CASSHIGTASYNEQFF
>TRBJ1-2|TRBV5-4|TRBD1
TGTGCCAGCAGCTTGGCACAGACAGGGGCGGAAGGCTACACCTTC
CASSLAQTGAEGYTF